The 7 T cell receptor beta chains listed next were all sequenced from one sample in a study of blood T cell repertoires in COVID-19. Assay used: immunoSEQ multiplex PCR; TCRdb lists only in-frame clones, some missing. The data hold about 100,000 clones, with about four fifths observed a single time. Sample: peripheral blood. All receptors come from a man between 70 and 80 years old with acute or convalescent COVID-19.

The chain links TRBV18 to TRBJ2-2, with 7 nucleotides matching TRBD1. CDR3 length: 18 amino acids. Per the germline V gene, CDR1 is KGHSH and CDR2 is LQKENI. V was clipped by 6 bases and J by 0 bases; unmatched bases: 13. In DNA, the CDR3 is TGTGCCAGCTCCCGGGACAGTATTGGGACGGCGAACACCGGGGAGCTGTTTTTT. Translation: CASSRDSIGTANTGELFF. Based on the CDR3 plus reference TRBV18 and TRBJ2-2, the full variable domain is NAGVMQNPRHLVRRRGQEARLRCSPMKGHSHVYWYRQLPEEGLKFMVYLQKENIIDESGMPKERFSAEFPKEGPSILRIQQVVRGDSAAYFCASSRDSIGTANTGELFFGEGSRLTVL.

This clone came up a few times. The chain uses TRBV5-1 and TRBJ1-5; 9 bases match TRBD1. Germline V lookup: CDR1 SGHRS, CDR2 YFSETQ. V lost 2 bases and J lost 5; bases outside the gene matches: 2. The CDR3 length is 14 residues. The CDR3 DNA reads TGCGCCAGCAGCTTACAGGGGGCGGATCAGCCCCAGCATTTT. It is translated as CASSLQGADQPQHF.

V and J are TRBV19 and TRBJ2-7; tentatively, D is TRBD2 (5 bases). This CDR3 is 16 amino acids long. Trimming removed 5 bases from V and 1 base from J, with 18 bases in between. CDR1 and CDR2 (germline): LNHDA, SQIVND (reference sequence). DNA of the CDR3: TGTGCCAGTAGTTCCGGAGGTAGTAGGAAGTCCTACGAGCAGTACTTC. Its protein is CASSSGGSRKSYEQYF. The full variable domain, with the rest looked up from reference TRBV19 and TRBJ2-7, is DGGITQSPKYLFRKEGQNVTLSCEQNLNHDAMYWYRQDPGQGLRLIYYSQIVNDFQKGDIAEGYSVSREKKESFPLTVTSAQKNPTAFYLCASSSGGSRKSYEQYFGPGTRLTVT.

This chain uses TRBV5-4 with TRBJ1-4, with D tentatively TRBD1 (6 bases). This CDR3 has 13 amino acids. Per germline, CDR1 SGHNT and CDR2 YYREEE (reference sequence). With 7 bases removed from V and 4 bases from J, the gap between germline ends came to 11 bases. CDR3 amino acids: CASLDRSNEKLFF. CDR3 DNA sequence: TGTGCCAGCCTAGACAGGAGTAATGAAAAACTGTTTTTT.

The chain joins TRBV19 to TRBJ2-2; 7 nucleotides line up with TRBD1. The junction had 0 bases not matched to a gene; V was cut back by 5 bases and J by 0 bases. Germline V gene data show CDR1 as LNHDA and CDR2 as SQIVND (reference sequence). CDR3 length equals 14 residues. CDR3 residues: CASSGTANTGELFF. The DNA of the CDR3 is TGTGCCAGTAGTGGGACAGCGAACACCGGGGAGCTGTTTTTT. Full variable domain (missing parts from reference TRBV19 and TRBJ2-2): DGGITQSPKYLFRKEGQNVTLSCEQNLNHDAMYWYRQDPGQGLRLIYYSQIVNDFQKGDIAEGYSVSREKKESFPLTVTSAQKNPTAFYLCASSGTANTGELFFGEGSRLTVL.

The chain recombines TRBV9 with TRBJ1-2, with 7 nucleotides matching TRBD1. The V gene end was trimmed by 2 bases and the J gene end by 8 bases; junction bases not matched to a gene: 12. The CDR3 contains 15 residues. CDR1 and CDR2 (germline): SGDLS, YYNGEE. This CDR3 is CASSVEGAREGGYTF. CDR3 in DNA: TGTGCCAGCAGCGTTGAGGGGGCGCGGGAGGGAGGCTACACCTTC. Complete variable domain (other parts from reference TRBV9 and TRBJ1-2): DSGVTQTPKHLITATGQRVTLRCSPRSGDLSVYWYQQSLDQGLQFLIQYYNGEERAKGNILERFSAQQFPDLHSELNLSSLELGDSALYFCASSVEGAREGGYTFGSGTRLTVV.

This chain uses TRBV5-4 with TRBJ1-1; 8 nucleotides line up with TRBD1. This CDR3 region has 17 residues. V was pared by 1 base and J by 7 bases, with 15 bases of the junction left unmatched. Germline loops: CDR1 SGHNT, CDR2 YYREEE (reference sequence). The CDR3 DNA follows: TGTGCCAGCAGCTTGATCGGACAGGGATGGCTTTCCCATGAAGCTTTCTTT. It specifies CASSLIGQGWLSHEAFF.